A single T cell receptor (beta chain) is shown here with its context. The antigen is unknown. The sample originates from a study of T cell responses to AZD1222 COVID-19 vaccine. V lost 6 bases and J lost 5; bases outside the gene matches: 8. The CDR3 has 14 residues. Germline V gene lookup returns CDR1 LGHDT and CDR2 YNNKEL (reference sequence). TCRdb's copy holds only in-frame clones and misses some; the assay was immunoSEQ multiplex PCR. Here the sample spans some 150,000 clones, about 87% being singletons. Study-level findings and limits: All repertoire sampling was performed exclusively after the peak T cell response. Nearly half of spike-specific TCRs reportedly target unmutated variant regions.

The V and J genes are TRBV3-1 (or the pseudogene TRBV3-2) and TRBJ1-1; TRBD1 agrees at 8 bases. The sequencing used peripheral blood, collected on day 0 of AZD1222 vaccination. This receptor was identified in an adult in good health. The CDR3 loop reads CASSQGARRTEAFF. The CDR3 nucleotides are TGTGCCAGCAGTCAGGGGGCGCGGAGGACTGAAGCTTTCTTT.